The 3 T cell receptor beta chains reported below all come from one sample, sequenced in a study of blood T cell repertoires in COVID-19. Repertoires were generated with immunoSEQ multiplex PCR, while TCRdb's copy carries only in-frame clones and drops some. Among just under 40,000 clones listed, roughly 78% were seen once. The sample comprised peripheral blood. Receptors were obtained from an older man with acute or convalescent COVID-19.

The chain recombines TRBV24-1 with TRBJ1-6, with TRBD1 identical over 8 bases. CDR3 length: 16 amino acids. In germline, CDR1 is KGHDR, CDR2 SFDVKD. The J segment lost 8 bases and the V segment lost 4 bases, leaving 9 bases of the junction unmatched. The CDR3 coding sequence is TGTGCCACCAGTGAACTTCGGGACAGGTTTCATTCACCCCTCCACTTT. Translated: CATSELRDRFHSPLHF.

The rearrangement links TRBV4-3 to TRBJ1-5; 11 nucleotides agree with TRBD1. The V gene end was trimmed by 4 bases and the J gene end by 1 base; junction bases not matched to a gene: 3. The CDR3 is made up of 16 amino acids. CDR1 is LGHNA and CDR2 is YSLEER in the germline V gene. The CDR3: CASSLGTGGSNQPQHF. DNA of the CDR3: TGCGCCAGCAGCCTCGGGACAGGGGGAAGCAATCAGCCCCAGCATTTT.

The chain couples TRBV5-1 to TRBJ2-1, with 12 positions matching TRBD2. V was clipped by 4 bases and J by 6 bases; unmatched bases: 8. This CDR3 comprises 16 residues. Germline V lookup: CDR1 SGHRS, CDR2 YFSETQ. The CDR3 nucleotides are TGCGCCAGCAGCCCCACTACTAGCGGGAGGTCCAATGAGCAGTTCTTC. Residues: CASSPTTSGRSNEQFF.